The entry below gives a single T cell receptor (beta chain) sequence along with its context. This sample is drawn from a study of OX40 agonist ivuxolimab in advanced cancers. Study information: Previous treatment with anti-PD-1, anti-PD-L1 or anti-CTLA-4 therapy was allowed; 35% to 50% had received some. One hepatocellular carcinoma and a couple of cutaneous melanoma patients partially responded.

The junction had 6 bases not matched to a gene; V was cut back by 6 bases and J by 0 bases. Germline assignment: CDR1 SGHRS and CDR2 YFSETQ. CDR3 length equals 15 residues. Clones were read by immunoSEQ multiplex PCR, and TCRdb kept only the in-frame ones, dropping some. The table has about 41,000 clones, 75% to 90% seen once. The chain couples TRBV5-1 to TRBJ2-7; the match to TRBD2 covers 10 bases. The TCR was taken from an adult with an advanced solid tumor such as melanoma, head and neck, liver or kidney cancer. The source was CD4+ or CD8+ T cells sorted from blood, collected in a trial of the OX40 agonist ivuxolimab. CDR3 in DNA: TGCGCCAGCACCGAGGCTAGCGGGGGCTCCTACGAGCAGTACTTC. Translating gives CASTEASGGSYEQYF.